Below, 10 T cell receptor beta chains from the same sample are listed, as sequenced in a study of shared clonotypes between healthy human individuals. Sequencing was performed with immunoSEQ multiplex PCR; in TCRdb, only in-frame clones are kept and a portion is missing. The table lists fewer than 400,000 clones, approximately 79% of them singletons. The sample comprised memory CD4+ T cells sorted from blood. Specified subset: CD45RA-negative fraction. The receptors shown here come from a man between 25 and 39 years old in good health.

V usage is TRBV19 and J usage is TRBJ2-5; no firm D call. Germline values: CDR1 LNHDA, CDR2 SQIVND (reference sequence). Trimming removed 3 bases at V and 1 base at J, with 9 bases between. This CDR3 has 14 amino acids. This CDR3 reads CASSILGIQETQYF. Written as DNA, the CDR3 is TGTGCCAGTAGTATTTTAGGCATCCAAGAGACCCAGTACTTC.

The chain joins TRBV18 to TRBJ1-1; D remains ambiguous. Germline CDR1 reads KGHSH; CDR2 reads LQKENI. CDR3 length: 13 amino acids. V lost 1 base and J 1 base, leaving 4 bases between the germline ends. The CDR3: CASSPHKNTEAFF. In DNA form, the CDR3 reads TGTGCCAGCTCACCACACAAGAACACTGAAGCTTTCTTT.

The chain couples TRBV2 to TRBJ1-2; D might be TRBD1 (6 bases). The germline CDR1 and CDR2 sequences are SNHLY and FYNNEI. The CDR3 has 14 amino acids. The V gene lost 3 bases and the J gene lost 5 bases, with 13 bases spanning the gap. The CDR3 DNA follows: TGTGCCAGCAGTGAGGAACAGGGAGGTTATGGCTACACCTTC. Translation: CASSEEQGGYGYTF.

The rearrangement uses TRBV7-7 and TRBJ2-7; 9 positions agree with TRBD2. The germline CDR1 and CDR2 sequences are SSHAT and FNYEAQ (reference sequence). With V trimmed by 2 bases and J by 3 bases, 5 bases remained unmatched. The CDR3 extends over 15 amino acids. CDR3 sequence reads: CASSLSAGGYYEQYF. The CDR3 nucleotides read TGTGCCAGCAGCTTATCCGCGGGAGGGTACTACGAGCAGTACTTC. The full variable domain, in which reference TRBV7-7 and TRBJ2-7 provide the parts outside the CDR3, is GAGVSQSPRYKVTKRGQDVTLRCDPISSHATLYWYQQALGQGPEFLTYFNYEAQPDKSGLPSDRFSAERPEGSISTLTIQRTEQRDSAMYRCASSLSAGGYYEQYFGPGTRLTVT.

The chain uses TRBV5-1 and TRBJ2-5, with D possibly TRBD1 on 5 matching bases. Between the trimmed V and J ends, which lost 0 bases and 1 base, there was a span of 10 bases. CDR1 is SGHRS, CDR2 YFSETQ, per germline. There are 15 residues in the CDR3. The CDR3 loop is CASSLAADIQETQYF. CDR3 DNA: TGCGCCAGCAGCTTGGCCGCGGACATCCAAGAGACCCAGTACTTC.

CDR3 sequence (DNA): TGTGCCAGCAGCTTGTTCAGGGGCGGCATTCAGTACTTC. It codes for CASSLFRGGIQYF. The J gene is TRBJ2-4, the V gene TRBV5-4; a weak D match, TRBD1 (6 bases). The germline V gene has CDR1 SGHNT and CDR2 YYREEE (reference sequence). CDR3 length: 13 amino acids. Trimming shortened V by 1 base and J by 9 bases, and 11 bases separated the two germline ends.

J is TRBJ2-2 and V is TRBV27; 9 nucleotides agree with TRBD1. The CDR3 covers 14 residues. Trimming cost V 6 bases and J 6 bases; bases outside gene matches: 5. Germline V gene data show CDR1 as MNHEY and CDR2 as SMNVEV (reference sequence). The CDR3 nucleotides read TGTGCCAGCAGGCAACAGGGGGCCGCCGGGGAGCTGTTTTTT. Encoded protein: CASRQQGAAGELFF.

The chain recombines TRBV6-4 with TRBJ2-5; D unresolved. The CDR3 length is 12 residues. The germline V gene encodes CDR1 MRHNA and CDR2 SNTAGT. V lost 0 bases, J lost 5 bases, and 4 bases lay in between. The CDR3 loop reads CASSDSWETQYF. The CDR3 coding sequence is TGTGCCAGCAGTGACTCATGGGAGACCCAGTACTTC.

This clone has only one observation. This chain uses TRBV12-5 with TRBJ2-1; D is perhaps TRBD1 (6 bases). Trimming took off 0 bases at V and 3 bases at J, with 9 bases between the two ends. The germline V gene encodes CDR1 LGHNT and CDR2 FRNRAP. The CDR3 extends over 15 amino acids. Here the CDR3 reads CASGLVIRGYNEQFF. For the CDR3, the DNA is TGTGCTAGTGGTTTGGTCATCAGGGGCTACAATGAGCAGTTCTTC.

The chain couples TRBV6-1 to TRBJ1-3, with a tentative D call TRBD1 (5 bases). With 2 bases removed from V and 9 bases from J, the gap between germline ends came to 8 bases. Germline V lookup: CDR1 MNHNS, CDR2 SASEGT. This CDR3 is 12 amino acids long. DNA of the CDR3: TGTGCCAGCAGTGAACGGGGGTTCACCATATATTTT. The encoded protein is CASSERGFTIYF.